These 2 T cell receptor beta chains were all obtained from the same sample, sequenced in a study of blood T cell repertoires in COVID-19. Sequencing was performed with immunoSEQ multiplex PCR; in TCRdb, only in-frame clones are kept and a portion is missing. The data hold roughly 280,000 clones, with over 75% observed a single time. The sequenced material came from PBMCs or T cells enriched from blood (not recorded which). These receptors were obtained from a woman aged 18-29 years who had recovered from COVID-19.

This rearrangement joins TRBV14 to TRBJ2-7, with 7 positions matching TRBD2. In germline, CDR1 is SGHDN, CDR2 FVKESK. The CDR3 has 17 residues. Germline trimming cut 4 bases from V and 3 bases from J; bases unmatched to any gene: 15. CDR3 coding DNA: TGTGCCAGCAGCCGGGAAGGTGTGGCGGGGGTTATCTACGAGCAGTACTTC. Translated: CASSREGVAGVIYEQYF.

The chain uses TRBV2 and TRBJ1-2, with D maybe TRBD1 (5 bases). V lost 3 bases and J lost 8, with 7 bases in between. The CDR3 consists of 11 residues. The V gene's germline CDR1 is SNHLY and CDR2 FYNNEI. CDR3 amino acids: CASSDGGGYTF. The CDR3 DNA sequence: TGTGCCAGCAGTGATGGGGGGGGCTACACCTTC.